This TCR beta chain emerged from a study of blood T cell repertoires in COVID-19. Study overall: The United States, Italy and Spain provided the acute and convalescent COVID-19 samples.

The CDR3 covers 14 residues. Germline V gives CDR1 MNHEY, CDR2 SVGAGI. After removal of 2 bases from V and 8 bases from J, the junction contained 6 bases not matched to a gene. The sample holds a few counts of this clone. Using immunoSEQ multiplex PCR, the repertoire was profiled, and TCRdb retains in-frame clones only, with some absent. The sample shows about 14,000 clones, about four fifths of them seen only once. Sequenced input: peripheral blood. The clonotype was recovered from a woman aged 55-70 years with acute or convalescent COVID-19. The chain carries TRBV6-5 and TRBJ2-3; 8 nucleotides match TRBD2. CDR3 sequence (DNA): TGTGCCAGCAGTTACCAGACTAGCGCGGGTACGCAGTATTTT. Its translation is CASSYQTSAGTQYF.